This T cell receptor beta chain is drawn from a study of blood T cell repertoires in COVID-19. Study summary: Researchers got acute and convalescent COVID-19 samples from the United States, Italy and Spain. PBMCs, B-cell-depleted T cells, or T cells were the source of the cDNA or gDNA that made up the material.

CDR3 size: 13 residues. The trim removed 1 base at V and 6 bases at J, leaving 3 bases unmatched. Germline loops: CDR1 GTSNPN, CDR2 SVGIG (reference sequence). Authors' data handling: Amplified reference gene primers provided the basis for estimating nucleated cell counts. Some clones are missing from TCRdb's copy, which holds only in-frame ones; the method was immunoSEQ multiplex PCR. V and J calls plus clone size are reproduced from that table; the DNA served to infer D and trimming. The sample comprises around 300,000 clones, 80% to 90% of which are singletons, and 8% to 13% rests with the top ten.

The sample comprised peripheral blood. This chain links TRBV30 with TRBJ1-5, with TRBD1 matching over 7 bases. This receptor was identified in a woman between 70 and 85 years old with acute or convalescent COVID-19. The CDR3 sequence: CAWSEGDSQPQHF. The CDR3 nucleotides read TGTGCCTGGAGTGAGGGGGACAGTCAGCCCCAGCATTTT.